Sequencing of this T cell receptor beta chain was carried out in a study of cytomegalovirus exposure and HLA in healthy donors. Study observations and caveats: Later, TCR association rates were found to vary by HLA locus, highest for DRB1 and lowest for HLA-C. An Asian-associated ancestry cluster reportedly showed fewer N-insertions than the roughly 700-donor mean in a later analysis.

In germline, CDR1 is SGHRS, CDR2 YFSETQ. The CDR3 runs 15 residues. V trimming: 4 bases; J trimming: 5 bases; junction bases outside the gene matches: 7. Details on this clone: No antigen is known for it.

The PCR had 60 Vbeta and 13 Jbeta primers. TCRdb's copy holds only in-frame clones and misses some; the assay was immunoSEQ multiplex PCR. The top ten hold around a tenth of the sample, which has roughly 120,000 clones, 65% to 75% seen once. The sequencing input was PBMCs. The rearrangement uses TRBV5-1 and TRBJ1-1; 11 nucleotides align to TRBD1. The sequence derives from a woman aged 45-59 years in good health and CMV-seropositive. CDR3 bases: TGCGCCAGCAGCCCCGGGACAGGGGGTTTTACTGAAGCTTTCTTT. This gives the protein CASSPGTGGFTEAFF.